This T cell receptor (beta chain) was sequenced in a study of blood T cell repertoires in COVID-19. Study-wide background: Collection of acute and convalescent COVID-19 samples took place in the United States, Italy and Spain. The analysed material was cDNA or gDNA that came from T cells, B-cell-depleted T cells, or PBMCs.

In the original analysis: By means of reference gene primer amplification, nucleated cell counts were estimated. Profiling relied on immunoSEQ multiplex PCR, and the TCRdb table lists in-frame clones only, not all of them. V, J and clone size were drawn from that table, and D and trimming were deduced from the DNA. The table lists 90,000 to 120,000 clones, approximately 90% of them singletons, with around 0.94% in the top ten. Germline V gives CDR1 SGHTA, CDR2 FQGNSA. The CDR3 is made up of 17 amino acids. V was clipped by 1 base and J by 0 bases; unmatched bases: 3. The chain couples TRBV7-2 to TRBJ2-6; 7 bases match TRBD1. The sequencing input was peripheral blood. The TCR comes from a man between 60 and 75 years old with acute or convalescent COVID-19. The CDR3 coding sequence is TGTGCCAGCAGCTTAGGACAGGGCCTCTCTGGGGCCAACGTCCTGACTTTC. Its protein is CASSLGQGLSGANVLTF. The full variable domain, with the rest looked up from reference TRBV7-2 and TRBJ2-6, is GAGVSQSPSNKVTEKGKDVELRCDPISGHTALYWYRQSLGQGLEFLIYFQGNSAPDKSGLPSDRFSAERTGGSVSTLTIQRTQQEDSAVYLCASSLGQGLSGANVLTFGAGSRLTVL.